The 9 T cell receptor beta chains reported below all come from one sample, sequenced in a study of blood T cell repertoires in COVID-19. Some clones are missing from TCRdb's copy, which holds only in-frame ones; the method was immunoSEQ multiplex PCR. The sample shows about 260,000 clones, about nine tenths of them seen only once. Sequencing input: peripheral blood. Receptors were obtained from a woman between 35 and 50 years old who had recovered from COVID-19.

The chain has TRBV9 and TRBJ1-5; TRBD1 matches at 7 bases. Germline V gene data show CDR1 as SGDLS and CDR2 as YYNGEE. The CDR3 is 12 amino acids. Trimming at V came to 4 bases and at J to 6 bases, leaving 1 base not matched to a gene. The CDR3 coding sequence is TGTGCCAGCAGCTCAGGGGGTCAGCCCCAGCATTTT. Translation: CASSSGGQPQHF.

The rearrangement links TRBV4-1 to TRBJ1-2; 7 nucleotides align to TRBD1. The V segment lost 3 bases and the J segment 4 bases; nucleotides outside the gene matches: 14. This CDR3 is built from 17 residues. Germline V gene data show CDR1 as MGHRA and CDR2 as YSYEKL. CDR3 region: CASSHQGVRGRPYGYTF. CDR3 nucleotides: TGCGCCAGCAGCCACCAAGGTGTAAGGGGGCGACCCTATGGCTACACCTTC.

CDR3 nucleotide sequence: TGTGCCAGCAGCTTAGGCCTAGCGGGGTCCCAAGAGACCCAGTACTTC. This codes for CASSLGLAGSQETQYF. V is TRBV7-3 and J is TRBJ2-5; TRBD2 matches 9 bases. The ends lost 2 bases at V and 1 base at J; junction bases unmatched: 5. The CDR3 covers 16 residues. The germline CDR1 and CDR2 sequences are SGHTA and FQGTGA.

This chain connects TRBV9 to TRBJ2-2, with 12 bases identical to TRBD1. Germline-derived CDR1 and CDR2 are SGDLS and YYNGEE. The CDR3 totals 16 residues. Losses at the gene ends were 5 bases for V and 1 base for J; bases not matched to a gene: 3. This chain's CDR3 is CASRGQGAENTGELFF. The CDR3 nucleotides read TGTGCCAGCAGGGGACAGGGGGCTGAGAACACCGGGGAGCTGTTTTTT.

V gene TRBV29-1 combines with J gene TRBJ2-5; 13 bases map to TRBD2. V lost 6 bases to trimming and J lost 0 bases; unmatched junction nucleotides: 1. Germline V gene data show CDR1 as SQVTM and CDR2 as ANQGSEA. The CDR3 length is 14 residues. The CDR3 loop is CSVGLAGYQETQYF. The CDR3, as DNA: TGCAGCGTGGGACTAGCGGGGTACCAAGAGACCCAGTACTTC.

Only one count was recorded for this clone. The chain is built from TRBV11-2 and TRBJ1-2; D not certain. V shed 6 bases and J shed 0 bases, with 5 bases lying between them. Germline CDR1 and CDR2: SGHAT and FQNNGV. The CDR3 totals 12 residues. CDR3 in DNA: TGTGCCAGCAGTACACCTAACTATGGCTACACCTTC. Protein: CASSTPNYGYTF.

This chain links TRBV7-2 with TRBJ2-4; D is possibly TRBD1 (5 bases). Between the trimmed V and J ends, which lost 2 bases and 1 base, there was a span of 9 bases. CDR1 SGHTA and CDR2 FQGNSA come from the germline V gene. This CDR3 is 15 amino acids long. For the CDR3, the DNA is TGTGCCAGCAGCTTACAGGGTGGGGCCAAAAACATTCAGTACTTC. It codes for CASSLQGGAKNIQYF.

The V and J genes are TRBV11-2 and TRBJ1-1, with 8 nucleotides matching TRBD1. Germline V gene sequence: CDR1 SGHAT, CDR2 FQNNGV. The CDR3 is 16 amino acids. Trimming at V came to 6 bases and at J to 1 base, leaving 10 bases not matched to a gene. The CDR3 region has the DNA TGTGCCAGCAGACCAGTCAGGGACAGGAGGAACACTGAAGCTTTCTTT. Its protein is CASRPVRDRRNTEAFF.

V usage is TRBV11-2 and J usage is TRBJ1-3; D not certain. The CDR3 sequence is 15 residues long. Germline V gene data show CDR1 as SGHAT and CDR2 as FQNNGV. Trimming took 3 bases from V and 4 from J, leaving 13 bases between them. In nucleotides, the CDR3 is TGTGCCAGCAGCTTTGGAGGGTTATTCGGAAACACCATATATTTT. It specifies CASSFGGLFGNTIYF.